Shown below are 22 T cell receptor beta chains from a single sample sequenced in a study of identical twins. Via MiXCR, TCRdb re-called the 5' RACE reads, giving one row per CDR3 protein. Of about 240,000 distinct CDR3 sequences listed, over 9.5% were seen once; the top ten hold 3.5% to 4.5%. Another study also made use of these data, one on yellow fever vaccine responses in identical twins.

Material: memory (CD45RO+) T cells sorted from blood. All receptors come from a young woman in good health.

This clonotype was counted ten times or more. The chain recombines TRBV28 with TRBJ2-3; TRBD1 aligns across 10 bases. This CDR3 contains 18 residues. V shed 5 bases, J shed 2 bases, and the junction held 13 bases outside the gene matches. Germline loops: CDR1 MDHEN, CDR2 SYDVKM. The CDR3 protein is CASSPHPWDRGPTDTQYF. CDR3 coding DNA: TGTGCCAGCAGTCCACACCCCTGGGACAGGGGACCCACAGATACGCAGTATTTT.

The gene calls are TRBV7-8 and TRBJ2-1; 15 bases are shared with TRBD2. V was pared by 3 bases and J by 5 bases, with 5 bases of the junction left unmatched. The CDR3 loop spans 17 amino acids. Germline loops: CDR1 SGHVS, CDR2 FQNEAQ. The CDR3 DNA reads TGTGCCAGCAGCTTGGGACTAGCGGGAGGAAGAAACAATGAGCAGTTCTTC. It encodes CASSLGLAGGRNNEQFF. The full variable domain, its missing parts supplied by reference TRBV7-8 and TRBJ2-1, is GAGVSQSPRYKVAKRGQDVALRCDPISGHVSLFWYQQALGQGPEFLTYFQNEAQLDKSGLPSDRFFAERPEGSVSTLKIQRTQQEDSAVYLCASSLGLAGGRNNEQFFGPGTRLTVL.

This clonotype was detected ten times or more. The chain is built from TRBV7-2 and TRBJ1-6; no definite D call. This CDR3 has 12 residues. CDR1 and CDR2 (germline): SGHTA, FQGNSA. Trimming took off 2 bases at V and 6 bases at J, with 2 bases between the two ends. The CDR3 nucleotides are TGTGCCAGCAGCTTAATTAATTCACCCCTCCACTTT. Amino acid sequence: CASSLINSPLHF.

This clonotype was observed many times. The gene calls are TRBV4-2 and TRBJ2-3; 10 nucleotides agree with TRBD2. The CDR3 is 15 amino acids. V was pared by 4 bases and J by 6 bases, with 7 bases of the junction left unmatched. Germline V gene lookup returns CDR1 LGHNA and CDR2 YNFKEQ. CDR3 DNA: TGTGCCAGCAGCCCTCAAGCGGGGGGGTCGGATACGCAGTATTTT. Translated: CASSPQAGGSDTQYF.

The rearrangement joins TRBV28 to TRBJ2-7, with 12 positions matching TRBD2. Trimming at V came to 3 bases and at J to 4 bases, leaving 13 bases not matched to a gene. CDR3 length: 18 amino acids. CDR1 and CDR2 from the germline V gene are MDHEN and SYDVKM. The CDR3 loop reads CASSFYLGLAGIRYEQYF. DNA of the CDR3: TGTGCCAGCAGTTTCTACCTCGGACTAGCGGGAATTCGGTACGAGCAGTACTTC.

This sequence joins TRBV20-1 and TRBJ2-4; TRBD2 matches 8 bases. The length of the CDR3 is 13 residues. The trim removed 4 bases at V and 8 bases at J, leaving 7 bases unmatched. Germline V CDR1 and CDR2: DFQATT, SNEGSKA (reference sequence). The DNA for the CDR3 is TGCAGTGCTAATAGCGGGACCCGGGACATTCAGTACTTC. It codes for CSANSGTRDIQYF.

This chain joins TRBV27 and TRBJ1-1; D is unresolved. V lost 3 bases and J lost 7, with 9 bases in between. The CDR3 is made up of 12 amino acids. Germline CDR1 is MNHEY and CDR2 is SMNVEV (reference sequence). CDR3 in DNA: TGTGCCAGCAGTTTTTCTTTTGGTGAAGCTTTCTTT. As protein: CASSFSFGEAFF.

This chain uses TRBV4-1 with TRBJ2-7; 7 bases match TRBD1. V lost 4 bases and J lost 7; bases outside the gene matches: 13. This CDR3 comprises 15 residues. Germline CDR1 and CDR2: MGHRA and YSYEKL. The CDR3 DNA sequence: TGCGCCAGCAGCCTCCCCGACAGGGTGGGTCGGGAGCAGTACTTC. It yields the protein CASSLPDRVGREQYF.

This clonotype was picked up a small number of times. The V and J genes are TRBV20-1 and TRBJ1-5; D gene ambiguous. Between the trimmed V and J ends, which lost 2 bases and 4 bases, there was a span of 15 bases. CDR1 DFQATT and CDR2 SNEGSKA come from the germline V gene (reference sequence). The CDR3 length is 15 residues. The CDR3 loop reads CSARRPEARNQPQHF. The CDR3 region has the DNA TGCAGTGCTAGACGCCCAGAAGCAAGGAATCAGCCCCAGCATTTT.

At least ten counts were recorded for this clonotype. The V gene is TRBV7-6, the J gene TRBJ2-3; D call uncertain. V was shortened by 5 bases and J by 1 base, with 19 bases between the two germline ends. Looked up from germline, CDR1 is SGHVS and CDR2 is FNYEAQ. The CDR3 runs to 17 residues. Written as DNA, the CDR3 is TGTGCCAGCAGCCATAAGGCCCACACTGTGCGCACAGATACGCAGTATTTT. Translation gives CASSHKAHTVRTDTQYF.

The rearrangement uses TRBV5-1 and TRBJ2-7; D is uncertain. The CDR3 consists of 14 residues. V lost 0 bases to trimming and J lost 4 bases, with 11 bases between them. Looked up from germline, CDR1 is SGHRS and CDR2 is YFSETQ. As DNA, the CDR3 is TGCGCCAGCAGCTTGGAAGGGATCGGTTACGAGCAGTACTTC. Translation gives CASSLEGIGYEQYF.

This clonotype occurred a few times. The chain employs TRBV5-1 and TRBJ2-6; 12 bases fit TRBD2. The junction had 3 bases not matched to a gene; V was cut back by 2 bases and J by 0 bases. The germline CDR1 and CDR2 sequences are SGHRS and YFSETQ. The CDR3 spans 18 residues. CDR3 in DNA: TGCGCCAGCAGCTTCGGACTAGCGGGGAGCTCTGGGGCCAACGTCCTGACTTTC. It codes for CASSFGLAGSSGANVLTF.

This clonotype was counted a single time. This chain connects TRBV29-1 to TRBJ2-5; D is uncertain. The CDR3 spans 12 residues. Germline V gives CDR1 SQVTM, CDR2 ANQGSEA. V was shortened by 3 bases and J by 5 bases, with 10 bases between the two germline ends. The CDR3 sequence is CSVELGRETQYF. CDR3 sequence (DNA): TGCAGCGTTGAGTTGGGTAGGGAGACCCAGTACTTC.

This clonotype was observed many times. The V and J genes are TRBV12-3 or TRBV12-4 and TRBJ1-5; D remains unclear. The CDR3 has 12 amino acids. V was clipped by 5 bases and J by 7 bases, with 9 bases between them. The CDR3, as DNA: TGTGCCAGCAGTAAAAATACCCAGCCCCAGCATTTT. Its protein product is CASSKNTQPQHF.

This clonotype was picked up many times. This rearrangement joins TRBV5-1 to TRBJ2-3; D ambiguous. The CDR3 is made up of 13 amino acids. V shed 4 bases and J shed 5 bases, with 11 bases lying between them. CDR1 is SGHRS and CDR2 is YFSETQ in the germline V gene. CDR3 protein: CASSLPGEDTQYF. CDR3 in DNA: TGCGCCAGCAGCCTTCCGGGTGAAGATACGCAGTATTTT.

This sequence joins TRBV3-1 and TRBJ2-2; 8 bases are a match to TRBD2. In germline, CDR1 is LGHDT, CDR2 YNNKEL (reference sequence). The CDR3 covers 15 residues. V lost 4 bases, J lost 4 bases, and 5 bases stayed unmatched. DNA for the CDR3: TGTGCCAGCAGCCGCCAACGGGGGGGCACCGGGGAGCTGTTTTTT. Its protein product is CASSRQRGGTGELFF. Full variable domain (remainder filled in from reference TRBV3-1 and TRBJ2-2): DTAVSQTPKYLVTQMGNDKSIKCEQNLGHDTMYWYKQDSKKFLKIMFSYNNKELIINETVPNRFSPKSPDKAHLNLHINSLELGDSAVYFCASSRQRGGTGELFFGEGSRLTVL.

The sample holds a few counts of this clonotype. One end of the junction does not line up with germline, which may come from a read error. The CDR3 nucleotides are TGCGCCAGTACGCCGACAGGGCCCTACGATGAGCAGTTCTTC. Amino acid sequence: CASTPTGPYDEQFF. This sequence joins TRBV10-2 and TRBJ2-1; 7 nucleotides line up with TRBD1. Germline values: CDR1 WSHSY, CDR2 SAAADI. CDR3 size: 14 residues.

This clonotype was seen a handful of times. The rearrangement links TRBV7-8 to TRBJ1-5; 7 bases are shared with TRBD1. Germline V lookup: CDR1 SGHVS, CDR2 FQNEAQ. With 7 bases clipped from V and 7 bases from J, the junction kept 22 bases outside the gene matches. The CDR3 spans 18 residues. The CDR3 loop reads CASNNLEGAGVGWQPQHF. The CDR3 coding sequence is TGTGCCAGCAATAACCTGGAGGGGGCAGGGGTGGGTTGGCAGCCCCAGCATTTT.

The chain couples TRBV20-1 to TRBJ2-5; the D is unclear. The CDR3 loop spans 14 amino acids. V was shortened by 0 bases and J by 1 base, with 9 bases between the two germline ends. CDR1 and CDR2 from the germline V gene are DFQATT and SNEGSKA (reference sequence). In DNA, the CDR3 is TGCAGTGCTAGAGATTCTCGAACCCAAGAGACCCAGTACTTC. This translates into CSARDSRTQETQYF.

V usage is TRBV7-2 and J usage is TRBJ2-7, with TRBD2 matching over 8 bases. V lost 8 bases, J lost 3 bases, and 9 bases stayed unmatched. Germline V gene data show CDR1 as SGHTA and CDR2 as FQGNSA. The CDR3 sequence is 14 residues long. DNA of the CDR3: TGTGCCAGCGGGGTCGGGGGGGCGGTCTACGAGCAGTACTTC. Its translation: CASGVGGAVYEQYF.

This clonotype has a handful of counts. The chain is built from TRBV20-1 and TRBJ2-5; a possible D gene is TRBD2 (6 bases). Trimming pared 1 base from V and 5 bases from J, leaving 8 bases between. CDR3 length equals 12 residues. Per germline, CDR1 DFQATT and CDR2 SNEGSKA (reference sequence). The CDR3 bases are TGCAGTGCTAGAGTTGGGGGGGAGACCCAGTACTTC. Translated: CSARVGGETQYF.

This clonotype was seen only a few times. The chain has TRBV7-6 and TRBJ2-1; D ambiguous. Germline loops: CDR1 SGHVS, CDR2 FNYEAQ. V gave up 4 bases and J gave up 5 bases, with 6 bases separating them. This CDR3 region has 12 residues. CDR3 in DNA: TGTGCCAGCAGCTCGCGGAACAATGAGCAGTTCTTC. Translated, it gives CASSSRNNEQFF.